This entry concerns a single T cell receptor (beta chain). Its antigen specificity is not known. No much larger clonotype is one base removed from it; base qualities were not supplied. This sample stems from a study of shared clonotypes between healthy human individuals (TCRdb year 2020). Turning to the overall study: The cohort comprised a couple of women and a few men aged 18 to 49 years. To estimate repertoire size and how much clonotype sharing occurs between individuals, the study deeply sequenced the blood TCR repertoires of several healthy adults. To increase sequencing depth and limit assay-specific biases, different laboratories used diverse techniques to prepare libraries and sequence TCR repertoires. Each donor's leukapheresis produced roughly between roughly 0.85 and 9.5 billion PBMCs.

Between the V and J ends, shortened by 4 bases and 7 bases respectively, the junction contains 11 bases. CDR1 MGHRA and CDR2 YSYEKL were looked up in the germline V gene. The CDR3 spans 13 residues, from the cysteine through the phenylalanine. Left in the record is the CDR3 DNA by itself, 39 bases read in frame from the first base. Using the deep immunoSEQ assay, TCR CDR3 regions were amplified from genomic DNA by multiplex PCR. Extracted genomic DNA from each cell subset was distributed evenly across all wells of several immunoSEQ 96-well plates, and each plate was treated as a replicate. For unsorted PBMC, about 300 ng of genomic DNA, equivalent to 30,000 to 35,000 T cell genomes, went into each replicate PCR. Genomic DNA from unsorted PBMC was sequenced over ten immunoSEQ deep assay plates. Purified libraries were quantified with a Qubit 3.0 fluorometer, sized on a Bioanalyzer 2100, and re-quantified with the KAPA Library Quantification kit. Every immunoSEQ 96-well plate was sequenced on a dedicated single-read 150-cycle Illumina NextSeq 550 flow cell. Under the source paper's analysis protocol: Because the immunoSEQ output included only junctional sequences and no quality scores, the filtering could not be the same as the filtering used for full-length reads. Sequences were annotated with PyIR, a Python wrapper for IgBLAST v1.9, and V/J genes and CDR3 were assigned using IMGT germline references. Reads were filtered out if the reads had weak V/J assignments (E-value above 1e-6), no CDR3, stop codons, out-of-frame junctions, or ambiguous translated residues. V3J clonotypes were defined as sequences sharing an identical inferred V gene, J gene, and CDR3 amino acid sequence. Percentage overlap between repertoires was calculated by dividing the number of shared unique clonotypes by the size of the smaller repertoire. RTK rarefaction, the Chao1 estimator, and Recon v2.1 estimates of unobserved clonotypes were used to assess repertoire richness. In its TCRdb copy, this immuneACCESS table keeps in-frame sequences only and misses some clones. Where compared with another copy, unresolved V genes explain less than half of these, and the others have no known cause. Clonal size and the V and J genes are those of that table, whereas D and trimming came from the DNA. Present in this sample are about half a million clones, 70% to 80% of which were seen just once. The ten largest clonotypes hold approximately 13% of the sample.

Donors were healthy HIV-negative adults with no recently reported acute infections or vaccinations. Every donor was a Caucasian adult living in Nashville, Tennessee, USA. For unsorted samples, 100 million or so PBMCs were counted, and genomic DNA was extracted using the QIAamp DNA Blood Mini kit. Blood was obtained by leukapheresis, after which PBMCs were separated by Ficoll-Histopaque density gradient centrifugation and cryopreserved in liquid nitrogen vapor phase. On the study overall, not on this receptor specifically: Pairwise subsampling led to the expectation that sequencing depth would affect the degree of clonotype sharing among donors. Only blood was sampled, and tissue TCR repertoires likely differ from those in blood. Because the study included only a small number of donors, the genetic and exposure-history diversity represented was limited.

The rearrangement combines TRBV4-1 with TRBJ2-1; the D gene remains uncertain. The sample consisted of PBMCs. This clonotype originated in a woman aged 40 to 49 in good health. Some clones in this sample may be carry-over from other donors' samples. The CDR3 has the sequence CASSPFPRNEQFF. The base sequence is TGCGCCAGCAGCCCGTTCCCACGGAATGAGCAGTTCTTC.